The clone carrying this T cell receptor (beta chain) was seen more than once but under ten times. Antigen unknown. This sample is drawn from a study of vaccination and CD4 T cells after COVID-19. Study in general: Participants were administered two doses of either the BNT162b2 or the mRNA-1273 vaccine. Sampling after COVID took place at a median of 101 days (range 35 to 161) following diagnosis.

Sample treatment: approximately nine-day PBMC culture with coronavirus spike peptide pools or control peptides (ViraFEST assay). Unexposed donor CD4+ T cells predated the COVID-19 pandemic, collected 2011-2018. PBMC cultures, at 1.5 million to 2.5 million cells per well, received roughly 10 IU/ml IL-2 and roughly 9 ug/ml peptide pools. Sequencing of cultured CD4+ T cell DNA used the Oncomine TCR Beta short-read assay. Cultures of CD4+ T cells served as the source for extracting genomic DNA. TCRdb ran MiXCR on the PCR reads and lists one entry per CDR3 protein. Altogether about 9,500 distinct CDR3 sequences are present, approximately 48% being singletons, with the ten largest covering around 25%. The CDR3 loop spans 17 amino acids.

The clonotype comes from a human donor in good health. This rearrangement joins TRBV12-1 to TRBJ2-7; the D call TRBD2 from the table was never checked on the DNA. TRBV12-1 is annotated as a pseudogene. The source material was CD4+ T cells from blood, cultured in vitro. The CDR3 loop reads CASSLWTSDWKTYEQYF. Here the CDR3 DNA reads TGTGCCAGCAGCTTATGGACTAGCGATTGGAAGACCTACGAGCAGTACTTC.